The table lists the clone carrying this TCR beta chain with a few counts. Its antigen is not identified. The CDR3 spans 18 residues. Per germline, CDR1 SGHTA and CDR2 FQGNSA. Trimming took 3 bases from V and 6 from J; bases not matched to a gene: 10. The data stem from a study of T cells in Graves' hyperthyroidism and ophthalmopathy. RNA transcripts gave rise to amplified TCR beta CDR3 regions. The TCR CDR3 was amplified in a first-round RT-PCR using the HTBI primer set. TCRdb processed the multiplex PCR reads anew with MiXCR; each CDR3 protein has one entry. The sample yields about 700,000 distinct CDR3 sequences, over 40% seen once. The study left out patients who had uncontrolled infection, other autoimmune disease, pregnancy or lactation. Whole-study results and caveats: Ophthalmopathy could be told apart from stable hyperthyroidism with a 13 V-J model. The majority of expanded thyroid clonotypes above 0.001 also appeared in blood. Ophthalmopathy onset followed model prediction by a median about seven months.

The sequenced material came from peripheral blood or thyroid tissue (not recorded which). The chain links TRBV7-2 to TRBJ1-6; 11 bases match TRBD1. The source is an adult man with Graves' disease, either hyperthyroidism or ophthalmopathy (not recorded which). The chain's CDR3 is CASSFRDRGLAGNSPLHF. In DNA form, the CDR3 reads TGTGCCAGCAGCTTCCGGGACAGGGGGTTGGCTGGTAATTCACCCCTCCACTTT.